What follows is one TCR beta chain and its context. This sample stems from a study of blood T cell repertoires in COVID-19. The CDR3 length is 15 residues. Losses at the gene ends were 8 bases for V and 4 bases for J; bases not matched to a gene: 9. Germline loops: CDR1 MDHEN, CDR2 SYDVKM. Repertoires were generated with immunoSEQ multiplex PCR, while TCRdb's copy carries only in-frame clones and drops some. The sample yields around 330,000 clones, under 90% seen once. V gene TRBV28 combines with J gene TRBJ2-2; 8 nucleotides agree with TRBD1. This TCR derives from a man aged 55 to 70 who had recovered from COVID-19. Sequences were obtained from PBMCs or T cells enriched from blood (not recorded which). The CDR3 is CASDSGTGVTGELFF. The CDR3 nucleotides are TGTGCCAGCGACTCCGGGACAGGAGTCACCGGGGAGCTGTTTTTT.